This TCR beta chain was observed in a study of T cell responses to AZD1222 COVID-19 vaccine. Regarding the study as a whole: Breadth and depth of Spike-specific TCRs rose after two AZD1222 doses. Mostly white British, mostly female donors; authors suggested clonal diversity may be underestimated.

On this clone: Its target is not known.

Sequencing was performed with immunoSEQ multiplex PCR; in TCRdb, only in-frame clones are kept and a portion is missing. This sample has more than 95,000 clones, with around 89% found just once. Germline CDR1 reads SGHRS; CDR2 reads YFSETQ. The CDR3 extends over 17 amino acids. V was shortened by 0 bases and J by 1 base, with 17 bases between the two germline ends. The sequenced sample was peripheral blood, obtained on day 0 of MenACWY control vaccination. The chain has TRBV5-1 and TRBJ2-7, with unresolved D. This clonotype was obtained from an adult in good health. The CDR3 is CASSLVPAGESSYEQYF. CDR3 bases: TGCGCCAGCAGCTTGGTCCCAGCCGGCGAGTCGTCCTACGAGCAGTACTTC.